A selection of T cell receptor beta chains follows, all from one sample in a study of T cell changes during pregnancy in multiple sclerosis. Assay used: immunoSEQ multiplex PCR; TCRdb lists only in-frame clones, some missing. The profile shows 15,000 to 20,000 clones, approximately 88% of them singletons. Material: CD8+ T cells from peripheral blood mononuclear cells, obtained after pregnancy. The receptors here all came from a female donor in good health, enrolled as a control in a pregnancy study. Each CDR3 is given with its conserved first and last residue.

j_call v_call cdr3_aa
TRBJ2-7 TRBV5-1 CASSLEGMTSSYEQYF
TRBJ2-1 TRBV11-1 CASSLAGLAGGDNEQFF
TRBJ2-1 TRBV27 CASSLGGGEQFF
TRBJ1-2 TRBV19 CASSQQGANYGYTF
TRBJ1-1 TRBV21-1 CATDKDGGPTEAFF
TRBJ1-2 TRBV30 CAWSVGTGSYGYTF
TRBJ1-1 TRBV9 CASSVGAGGVLNTEAFF
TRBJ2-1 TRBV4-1 CASSSSSGAYNEQFF
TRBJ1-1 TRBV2 CASSSGQGWMNTEAFF
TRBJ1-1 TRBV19 CASTSIRTGQDTEAFF
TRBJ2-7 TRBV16 CASSQSGTYPIYEQYF
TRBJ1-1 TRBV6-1 CASSEGHFGGTEAFF
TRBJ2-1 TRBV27 CASSLFFLGTGTGTNEQFF
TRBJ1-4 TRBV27 CASSPPDRANEKLFF
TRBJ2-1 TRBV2 CASSEAYRVGREQFF
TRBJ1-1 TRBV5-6 CASSLGGGYTEAFF
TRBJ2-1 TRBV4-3 CASSHGTGGTNEQFF
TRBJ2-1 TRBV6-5 CASSRLAGVDEQFF
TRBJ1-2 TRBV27 CASSLGGSGYTF
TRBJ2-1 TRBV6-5 CASSYSAGSGNEQFF
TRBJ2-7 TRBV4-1 CASSQDPTERHYEQYF
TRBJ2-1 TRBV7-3 CASSLSFVASGGDLSNEQFF
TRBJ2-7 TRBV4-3 CASSSGTGVYEQYF
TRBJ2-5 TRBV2 CASRGDSGGTWETQYF
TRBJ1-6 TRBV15 CATSPGAAYNSPLHF
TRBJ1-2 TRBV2 CASSPAPSGEGYTF
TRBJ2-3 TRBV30 CAWSPGTYRTDTQYF
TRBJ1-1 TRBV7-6 CASSLSPPGSRGDTEAFF
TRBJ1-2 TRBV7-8 CASSLPPQGLIYGYTF
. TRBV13 CASSLGSGEVSIGEQYF
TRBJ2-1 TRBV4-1 CASSQRDRGMDEQFF
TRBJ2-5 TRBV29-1 CSFGGASGLQETQYF
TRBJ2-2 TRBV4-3 CASSQEDLAEPNTGELFF
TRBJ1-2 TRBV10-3 CAISEGRNYGYTF
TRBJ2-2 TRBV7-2 CASSQRTGFTGELFF
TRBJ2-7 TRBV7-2 CASSLAKDRGIYEQYF
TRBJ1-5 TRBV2 CASSVLRDRAYSNQPQHF
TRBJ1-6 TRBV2 CASSDQGFEEVSPLHF
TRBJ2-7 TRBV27 CASSLPGTGSTYEQYF
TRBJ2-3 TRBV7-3 CASSLNPGVLTDTQYF
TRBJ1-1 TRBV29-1 CSVQNTGGIAEAFF
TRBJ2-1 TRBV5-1 CASSPTSGEEQFF
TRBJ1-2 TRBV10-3 CAISGKQGGNGYTF
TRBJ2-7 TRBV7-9 CASSPRDPYEQYF
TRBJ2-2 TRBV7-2 CASSSRVIRGELFF
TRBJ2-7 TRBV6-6 CASRHTGGWGTYEQYF
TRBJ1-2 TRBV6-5 CASIVEDSGVNGYTF
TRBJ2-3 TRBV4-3 CASSQGSVGVADTQYF
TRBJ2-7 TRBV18 CASSPSGGYEQYF
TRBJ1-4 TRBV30 CAWSLTATNEKLFF
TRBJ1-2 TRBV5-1 CASSLDRTYGYTF
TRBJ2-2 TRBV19 CASSIQTGELFF
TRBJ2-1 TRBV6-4 CASSDSGGNEQFF
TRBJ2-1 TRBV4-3 CASSQDSGTSIEQFF
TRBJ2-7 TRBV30 CAWSETLPLYF
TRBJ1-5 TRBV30 CAWETGTGGNQPQHF
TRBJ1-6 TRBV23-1 CASSQSSQGGSPLHF
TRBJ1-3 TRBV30 CAWAGSSGNTIYF